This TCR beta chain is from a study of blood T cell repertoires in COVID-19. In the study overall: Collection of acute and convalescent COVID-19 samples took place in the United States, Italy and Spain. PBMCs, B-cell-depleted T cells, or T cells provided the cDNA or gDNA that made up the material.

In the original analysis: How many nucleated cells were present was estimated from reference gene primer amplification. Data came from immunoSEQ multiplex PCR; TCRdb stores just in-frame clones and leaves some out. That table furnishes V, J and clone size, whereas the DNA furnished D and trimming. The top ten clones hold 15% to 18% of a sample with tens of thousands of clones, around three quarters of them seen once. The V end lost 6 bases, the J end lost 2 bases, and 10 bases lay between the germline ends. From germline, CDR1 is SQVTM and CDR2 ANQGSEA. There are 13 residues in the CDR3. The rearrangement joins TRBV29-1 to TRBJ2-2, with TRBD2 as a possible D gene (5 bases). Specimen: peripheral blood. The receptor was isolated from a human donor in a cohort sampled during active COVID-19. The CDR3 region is CSVYSGNTGELFF. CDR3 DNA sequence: TGCAGCGTGTACTCGGGAAACACCGGGGAGCTGTTTTTT.